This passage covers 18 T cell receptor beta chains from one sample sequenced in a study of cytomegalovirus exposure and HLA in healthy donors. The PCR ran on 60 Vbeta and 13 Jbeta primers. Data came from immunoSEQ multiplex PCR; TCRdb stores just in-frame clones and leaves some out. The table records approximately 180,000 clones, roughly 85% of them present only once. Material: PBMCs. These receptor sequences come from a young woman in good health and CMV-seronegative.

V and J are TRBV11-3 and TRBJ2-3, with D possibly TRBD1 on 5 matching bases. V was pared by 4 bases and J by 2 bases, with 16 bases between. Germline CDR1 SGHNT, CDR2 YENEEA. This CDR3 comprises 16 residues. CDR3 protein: CASSSLLGRSTDTQYF. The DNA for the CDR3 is TGTGCCAGCAGCTCCCTCCTGGGGCGATCCACAGATACGCAGTATTTT.

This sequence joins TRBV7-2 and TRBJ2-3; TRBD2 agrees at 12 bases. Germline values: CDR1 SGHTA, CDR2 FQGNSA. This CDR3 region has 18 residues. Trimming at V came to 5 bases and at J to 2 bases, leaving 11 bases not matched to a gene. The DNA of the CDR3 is TGTGCCAGCAGCCCCCGCGACCCTAGCGGGAGGGCCACAGATACGCAGTATTTT. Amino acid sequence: CASSPRDPSGRATDTQYF.

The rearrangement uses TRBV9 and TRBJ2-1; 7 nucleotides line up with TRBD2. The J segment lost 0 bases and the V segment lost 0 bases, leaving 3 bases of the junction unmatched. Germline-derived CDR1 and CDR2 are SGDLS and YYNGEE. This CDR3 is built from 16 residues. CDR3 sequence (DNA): TGTGCCAGCAGCGTAGACGGGGGGTACTCCTACAATGAGCAGTTCTTC. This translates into CASSVDGGYSYNEQFF.

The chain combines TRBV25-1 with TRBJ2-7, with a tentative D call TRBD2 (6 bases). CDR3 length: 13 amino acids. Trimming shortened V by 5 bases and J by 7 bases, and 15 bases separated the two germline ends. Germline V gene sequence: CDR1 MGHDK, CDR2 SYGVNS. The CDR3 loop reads CASSIREAGEQYF. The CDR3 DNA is TGTGCCAGCAGTATACGAGAGGCGGGGGAGCAGTACTTC.

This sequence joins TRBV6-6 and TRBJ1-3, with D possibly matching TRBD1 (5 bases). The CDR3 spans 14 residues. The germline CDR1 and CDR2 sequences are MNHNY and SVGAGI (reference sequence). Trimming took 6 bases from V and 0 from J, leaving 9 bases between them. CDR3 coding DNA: TGTGCCAGCAGCCGGGGGGGCTCTGGAAACACCATATATTTT. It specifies CASSRGGSGNTIYF.

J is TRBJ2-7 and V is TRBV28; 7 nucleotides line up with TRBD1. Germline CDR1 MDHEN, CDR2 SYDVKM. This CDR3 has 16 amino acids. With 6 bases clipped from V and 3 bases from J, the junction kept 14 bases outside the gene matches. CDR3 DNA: TGTGCCAGCAGGCAAAGGGCTGGGACAGCCCTCTACGAGCAGTACTTC. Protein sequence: CASRQRAGTALYEQYF.

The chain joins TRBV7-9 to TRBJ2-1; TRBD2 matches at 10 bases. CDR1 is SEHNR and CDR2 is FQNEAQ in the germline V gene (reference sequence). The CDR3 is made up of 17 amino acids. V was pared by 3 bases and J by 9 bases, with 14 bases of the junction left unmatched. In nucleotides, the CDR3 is TGTGCCAGCAGCTTTATCGAGCGGGAGGGCCCTCGTGGTGAGCAGTTCTTC. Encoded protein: CASSFIEREGPRGEQFF.

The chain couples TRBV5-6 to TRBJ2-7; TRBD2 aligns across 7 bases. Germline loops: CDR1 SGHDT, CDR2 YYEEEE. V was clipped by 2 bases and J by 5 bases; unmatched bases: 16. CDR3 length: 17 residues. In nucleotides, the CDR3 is TGTGCCAGCAGCTTTTGGGTCGGACTAGTCCTGGGGGACGAGCAGTACTTC. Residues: CASSFWVGLVLGDEQYF.

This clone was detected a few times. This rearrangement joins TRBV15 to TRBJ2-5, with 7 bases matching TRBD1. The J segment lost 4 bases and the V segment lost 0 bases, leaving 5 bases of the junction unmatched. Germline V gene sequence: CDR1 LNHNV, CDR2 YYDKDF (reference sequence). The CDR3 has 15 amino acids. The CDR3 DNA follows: TGTGCCACCAGCAGAGACCGGGACAGCTCAGAGACCCAGTACTTC. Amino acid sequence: CATSRDRDSSETQYF.

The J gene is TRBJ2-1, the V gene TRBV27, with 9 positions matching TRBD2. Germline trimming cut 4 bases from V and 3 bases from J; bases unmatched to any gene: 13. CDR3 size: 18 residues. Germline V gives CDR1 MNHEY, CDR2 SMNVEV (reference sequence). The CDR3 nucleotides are TGTGCCAGCAGTTCTCAAGGGGGTAGCGGGAGAGTCTACAATGAGCAGTTCTTC. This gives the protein CASSSQGGSGRVYNEQFF.

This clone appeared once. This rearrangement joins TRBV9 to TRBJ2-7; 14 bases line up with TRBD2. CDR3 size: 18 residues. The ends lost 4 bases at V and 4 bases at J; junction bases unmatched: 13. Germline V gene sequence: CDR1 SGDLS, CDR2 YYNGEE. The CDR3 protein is CASSLGPGLAGEGYEQYF. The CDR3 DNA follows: TGTGCCAGCAGCCTAGGACCGGGACTAGCGGGAGAGGGGTACGAGCAGTACTTC.

The CDR3 DNA follows: TGTGCCAACCTCCCCGGGCTAGCGAATGGAGAGACCCAGTACTTC. Its protein product is CANLPGLANGETQYF. V is TRBV7-8 and J is TRBJ2-5; D might be TRBD2 (6 bases). The length of the CDR3 is 15 residues. V was cut by 10 bases and J by 4 bases, with 22 bases left in between. Germline assignment: CDR1 SGHVS and CDR2 FQNEAQ.

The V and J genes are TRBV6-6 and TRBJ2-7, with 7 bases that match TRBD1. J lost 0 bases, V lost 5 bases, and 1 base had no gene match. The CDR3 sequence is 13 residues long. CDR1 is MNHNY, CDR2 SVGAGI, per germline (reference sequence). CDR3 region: CASSGDSSYEQYV. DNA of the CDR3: TGTGCCAGCAGTGGGGACAGCTCCTACGAGCAGTACGTC.

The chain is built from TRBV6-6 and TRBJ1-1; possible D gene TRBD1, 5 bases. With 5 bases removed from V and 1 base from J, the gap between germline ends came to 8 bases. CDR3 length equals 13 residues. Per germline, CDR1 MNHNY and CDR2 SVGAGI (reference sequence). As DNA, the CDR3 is TGTGCCAGCAGTCGGGGGGGGAACACTGAAGCTTTCTTT. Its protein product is CASSRGGNTEAFF.

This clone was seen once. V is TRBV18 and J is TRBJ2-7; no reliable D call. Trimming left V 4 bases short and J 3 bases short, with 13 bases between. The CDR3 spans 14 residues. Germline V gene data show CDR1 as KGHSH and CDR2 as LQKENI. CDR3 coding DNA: TGTGCCAGCTCACTTCTAGAGAATTTCTACGAGCAGTACGTC. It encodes CASSLLENFYEQYV.

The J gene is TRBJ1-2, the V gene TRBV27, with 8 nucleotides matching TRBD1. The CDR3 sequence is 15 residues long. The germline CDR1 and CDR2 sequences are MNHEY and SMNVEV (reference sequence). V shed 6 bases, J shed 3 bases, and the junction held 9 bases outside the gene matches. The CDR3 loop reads CASSGAPGGDYGYTF. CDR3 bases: TGTGCCAGCAGCGGGGCGCCAGGGGGCGACTATGGCTACACCTTC.

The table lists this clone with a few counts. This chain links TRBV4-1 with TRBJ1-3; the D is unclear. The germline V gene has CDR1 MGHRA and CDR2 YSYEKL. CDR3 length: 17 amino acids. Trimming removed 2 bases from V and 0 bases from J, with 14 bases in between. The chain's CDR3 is CASSQFVASDSGNTIYF. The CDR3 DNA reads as TGCGCCAGCAGCCAATTCGTCGCCAGCGACTCTGGAAACACCATATATTTT.

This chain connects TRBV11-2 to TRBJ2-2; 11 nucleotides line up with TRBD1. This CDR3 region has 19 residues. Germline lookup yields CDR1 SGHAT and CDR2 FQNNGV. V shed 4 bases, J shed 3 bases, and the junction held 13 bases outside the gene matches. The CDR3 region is CASSSGQGAYDPDTGELFF. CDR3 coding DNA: TGTGCCAGCAGCTCCGGACAGGGGGCTTATGATCCTGACACCGGGGAGCTGTTTTTT.